Listed below are T cell receptor beta chains from one sample, sequenced in a study of tumor-infiltrating lymphocytes in glioblastoma multiforme. TCRdb reanalysed the multiplex PCR reads using MiXCR and keeps one entry per CDR3 protein. Of 30,000 or so distinct CDR3 sequences in the sample, roughly two thirds were seen once. The sequencing input was brain tumor tissue. The source is a male donor with glioblastoma. The conserved cysteine and the conserved F or W are not part of the CDR3 here. Each record gives: V gene, clone size, J gene, CDR3 protein. The size of a clone is reported for some rows only, either as once, few or many, or as a class for expanded clones.

TRBV20-1	NA	TRBJ2-3	SASRMPDWGDTQY
TRBV5-4	many	TRBJ2-1	ASSQTGLNEQF
TRBV4-2	many	TRBJ1-1	ASSQDVAGVTNTEAF
TRBV20-1	many	TRBJ1-2	SATKGTAIPNYGYT
TRBV14	many	TRBJ1-1	ASRRGGLNTEAF
TRBV24-1	NA	TRBJ2-2	ATESREGPIGKLF
TRBV11-1	medium-sized	TRBJ2-3	ASSHGGLAEAKSTDTQY
TRBV11-3	NA	TRBJ1-2	ASSPSGRYGYT
TRBV20-1	once	TRBJ1-5	SAQDELGGNLPQH
TRBV20-1	NA	TRBJ2-7	NAKEQADYGQY
TRBV6-2/TRBV6-3	many	TRBJ2-1	ASRLALHNEQF
TRBV20-1	NA	TRBJ2-3	NASPAAYTQY
TRBV10-3	NA	TRBJ2-5	AINEIVGKGSQETQY
TRBV4-2	NA	TRBJ2-7	ASSTLRDNYKQY
TRBV20-1	many	TRBJ2-1	SARAIASGFYNEQF
TRBV11-3	medium-sized	TRBJ2-3	ASSLSGRTDTQY
TRBV6-2/TRBV6-3	once	TRBJ1-1	ASRLVNRGDTEAF
TRBV11-3	few	NA	ARSLSGTSGTDTQH
TRBV20-1	once	TRBJ2-4	SARDGLADAGIQY
TRBV30	NA	TRBJ2-7	TWTSGTGDYEQY
TRBV11-2	NA	TRBJ1-5	ASCLGTGGGQPQH
TRBV6-5	NA	TRBJ1-5	ASSGDSFDPQH
TRBV12-3/TRBV12-4	NA	TRBJ2-1	ASNFVFGGGGNEQF
TRBV20-1	once	TRBJ1-2	TARRDSTNYGYI
TRBV29-1	many	TRBJ2-1	SVRTSGRTNEQF
TRBV18	few	TRBJ2-7	ASSPNLNYEQY
TRBV29-1	many	TRBJ2-7	SVYLAGRGFYEQY
TRBV29-1	NA	TRBJ2-6	SVDGLTGQGSSGANVLT
TRBV4-2	NA	TRBJ2-5	VSSQDPDSQETQY
TRBV6-6	NA	TRBJ1-2	ASRLGSGAYGYT
TRBV20-1	NA	TRBJ2-5	SARDTQGETQY
TRBV20-1	NA	TRBJ2-2	SARGGAGITGELF
TRBV6-5	NA	TRBJ2-6	VSSYRSEANVLT
TRBV29-1	NA	TRBJ2-3	SVELAGLPNTQY
TRBV20-1	NA	TRBJ2-3	SAPLAGLSTVTQY
TRBV11-2	medium-sized	TRBJ1-1	ASSSDRGRTEAF
TRBV29-1	NA	TRBJ2-3	SVAGTCTDTQY
TRBV9	NA	TRBJ2-7	ASSARGEATIYEQY
TRBV6-5	NA	TRBJ2-3	ASRPLSRGLGTDTEY
TRBV12-3/TRBV12-4	many	TRBJ1-6	ASALQTSSPLH
TRBV11-1	NA	TRBJ2-7	ASSYGDSGGYEQY
TRBV11-2	NA	TRBJ2-3	ASSLRNADTQY
TRBV5-4	many	TRBJ2-7	ASSAAGTSFSEQY
TRBV20-1	once	TRBJ2-1	SADSPHTYDEQF
TRBV5-6	many	TRBJ2-7	ASSWAPFSEQY
TRBV11-2	NA	TRBJ2-5	ASSLGVSGEPQGTQY
TRBV11-2	NA	TRBJ2-2	TSSSIAGVGGELF
TRBV5-1	NA	TRBJ2-5	ASSLVLQETQY
TRBV5-6	many	TRBJ1-6	ASSDTYNSPLH
TRBV20-1	once	TRBJ1-4	SAREERATEKLL
TRBV28	NA	TRBJ1-3	ASSLAIRGWASGNTIY
TRBV25-1	few	TRBJ2-5	ASSESTQETQY
TRBV20-1	NA	TRBJ2-2	SARGGAGVTWELL
TRBV6-1	many	TRBJ1-5	ASSEGGAGHQPQH
TRBV6-1	NA	TRBJ2-7	ASSSPGTVGEQY
TRBV5-6	NA	TRBJ2-1	ASSYGRSYNEQF
TRBV20-1	once	TRBJ2-1	SARGFRGTSGINERF
TRBV7-9	NA	TRBJ2-4	PSSLSQGKNIQY